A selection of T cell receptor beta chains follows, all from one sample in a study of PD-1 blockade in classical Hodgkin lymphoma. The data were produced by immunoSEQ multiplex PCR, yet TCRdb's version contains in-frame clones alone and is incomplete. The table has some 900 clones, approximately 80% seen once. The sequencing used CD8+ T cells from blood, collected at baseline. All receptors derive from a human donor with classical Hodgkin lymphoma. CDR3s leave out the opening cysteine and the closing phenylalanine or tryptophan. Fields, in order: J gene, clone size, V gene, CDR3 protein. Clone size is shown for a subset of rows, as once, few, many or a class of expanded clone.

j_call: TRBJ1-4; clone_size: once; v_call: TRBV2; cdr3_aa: ASPRIGQGNEKLF
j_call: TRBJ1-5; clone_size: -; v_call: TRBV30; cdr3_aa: AWSPRPSNQPQH
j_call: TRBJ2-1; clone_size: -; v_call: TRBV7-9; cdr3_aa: ASSSPQKGGFYNEQF
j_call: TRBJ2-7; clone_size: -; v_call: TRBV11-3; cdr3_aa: ASSFDRGSEQY
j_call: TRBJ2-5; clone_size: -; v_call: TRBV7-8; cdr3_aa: ASSPVLGTYQETQY
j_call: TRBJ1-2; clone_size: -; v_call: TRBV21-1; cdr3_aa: ASSNNIRQQGARGYT
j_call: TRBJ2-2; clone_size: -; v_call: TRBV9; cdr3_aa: ASSVKGGPGELF
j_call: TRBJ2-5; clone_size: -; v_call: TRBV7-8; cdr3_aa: ASSPPGERGRETQY
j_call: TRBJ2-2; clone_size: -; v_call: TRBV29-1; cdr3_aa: SVAPTSGNTGELF
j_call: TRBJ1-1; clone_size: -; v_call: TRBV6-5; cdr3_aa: ASRGTANTEAF
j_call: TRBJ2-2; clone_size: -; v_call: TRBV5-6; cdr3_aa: ASSLALAGVTGELF
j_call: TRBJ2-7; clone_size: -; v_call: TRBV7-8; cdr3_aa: ASSLNIQGQGYEQY
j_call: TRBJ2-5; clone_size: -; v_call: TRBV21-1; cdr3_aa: ASSNGPRAVKTQY
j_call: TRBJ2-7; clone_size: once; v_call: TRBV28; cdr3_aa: ASRSGTSGGAGEQY
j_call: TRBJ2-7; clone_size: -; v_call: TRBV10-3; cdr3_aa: AISEGGMVWEQY
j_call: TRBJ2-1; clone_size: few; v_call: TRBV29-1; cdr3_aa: SVDEVGSPTEFIYNEQF
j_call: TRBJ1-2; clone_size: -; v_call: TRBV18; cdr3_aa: ASSGTGTPQLATNYGYT
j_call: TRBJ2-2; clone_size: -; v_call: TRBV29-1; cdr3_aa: SVERTGELF
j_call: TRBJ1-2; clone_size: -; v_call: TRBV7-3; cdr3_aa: ASSIIPGPLSGYT
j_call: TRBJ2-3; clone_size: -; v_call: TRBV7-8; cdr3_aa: ASSSYTGTVLTDTQY
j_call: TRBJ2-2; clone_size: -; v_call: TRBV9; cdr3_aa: ASSVFRVNTGELF
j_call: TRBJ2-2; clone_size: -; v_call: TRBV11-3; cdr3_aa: ASSLDPNDRVGELF
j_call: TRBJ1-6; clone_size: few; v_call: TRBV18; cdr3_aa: ASSPDNFRNSPLH